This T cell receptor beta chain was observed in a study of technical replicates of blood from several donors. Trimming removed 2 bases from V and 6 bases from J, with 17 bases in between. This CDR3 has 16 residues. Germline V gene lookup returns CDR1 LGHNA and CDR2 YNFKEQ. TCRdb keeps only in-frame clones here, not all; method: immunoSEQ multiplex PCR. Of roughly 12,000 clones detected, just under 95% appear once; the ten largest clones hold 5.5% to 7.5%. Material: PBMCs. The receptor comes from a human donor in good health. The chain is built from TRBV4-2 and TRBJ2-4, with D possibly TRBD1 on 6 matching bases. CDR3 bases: TGTGCCAGCAGCCAATACGACCGGGACACGTCAAACATTCAGTACTTC. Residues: CASSQYDRDTSNIQYF.